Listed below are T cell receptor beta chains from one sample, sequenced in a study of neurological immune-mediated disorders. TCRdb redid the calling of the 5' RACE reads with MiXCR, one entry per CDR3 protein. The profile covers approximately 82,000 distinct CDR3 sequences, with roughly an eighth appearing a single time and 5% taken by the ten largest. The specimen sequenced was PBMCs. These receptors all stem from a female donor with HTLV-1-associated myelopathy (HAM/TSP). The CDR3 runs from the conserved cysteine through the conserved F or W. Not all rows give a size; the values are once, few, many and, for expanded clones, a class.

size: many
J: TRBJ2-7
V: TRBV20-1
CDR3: CSASRSHEQYF

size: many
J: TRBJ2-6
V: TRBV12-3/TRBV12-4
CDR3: CASSGSSGREVGANVLTF

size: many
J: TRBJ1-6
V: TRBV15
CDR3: CATSGDSNSPLHF

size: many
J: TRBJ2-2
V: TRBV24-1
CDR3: CATSDPGTDTGELFF

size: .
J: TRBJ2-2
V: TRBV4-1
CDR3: CASSRGTSGNTGELFF

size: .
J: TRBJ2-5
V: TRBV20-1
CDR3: CSARFAGKETQYF

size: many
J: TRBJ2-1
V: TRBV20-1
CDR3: CSARGGGQIYNEQFF

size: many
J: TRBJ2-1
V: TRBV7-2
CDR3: CASGLGGNEQFF

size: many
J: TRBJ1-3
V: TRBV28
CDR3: CASTGGPARSLGNTIYF

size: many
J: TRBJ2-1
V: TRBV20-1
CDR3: CSARDSSDEQFF

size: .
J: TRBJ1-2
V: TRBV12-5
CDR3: CASGSTLIGTGYGYTF

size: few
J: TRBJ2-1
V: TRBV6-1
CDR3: CASSENFARINEQFF

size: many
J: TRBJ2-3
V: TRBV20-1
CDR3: CSATPTSGGPPDTQYF

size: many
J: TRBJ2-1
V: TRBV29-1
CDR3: CSVELEAGGAYNEQFF

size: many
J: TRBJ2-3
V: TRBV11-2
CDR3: CASSLPWVEDTQYF

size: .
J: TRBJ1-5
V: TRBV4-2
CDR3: CASSQEWIRDIYFLSNQPQHF

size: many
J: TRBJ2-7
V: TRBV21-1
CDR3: CASSTHPAGRSYEQYF

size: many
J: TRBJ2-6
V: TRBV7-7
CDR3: CASNPASGANVLTF

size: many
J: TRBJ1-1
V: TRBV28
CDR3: CASSLYTEAFF

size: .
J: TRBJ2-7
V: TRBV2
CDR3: CANKGQGANEQYF

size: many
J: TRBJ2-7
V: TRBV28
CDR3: CASSLWWDRGRYEQYF

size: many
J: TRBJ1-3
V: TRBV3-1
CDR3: CASSRDSVPGFGNTIYF

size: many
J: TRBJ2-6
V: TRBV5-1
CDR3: CASIGPGANVLTF

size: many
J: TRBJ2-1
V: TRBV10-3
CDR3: CAISQQRDEQFF

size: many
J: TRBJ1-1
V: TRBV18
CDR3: CASSGGLGTEAFF

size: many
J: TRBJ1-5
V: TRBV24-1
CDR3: CATSESGQGAYQPQHF

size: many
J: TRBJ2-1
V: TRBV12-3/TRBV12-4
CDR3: CASSLARPAGGSEQFF

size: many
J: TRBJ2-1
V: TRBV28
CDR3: CASTISGPYNEQFF

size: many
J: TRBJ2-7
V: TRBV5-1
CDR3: CASSRRGTDNEQYF

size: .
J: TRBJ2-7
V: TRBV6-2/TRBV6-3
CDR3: CASTNGGTYYEQYF

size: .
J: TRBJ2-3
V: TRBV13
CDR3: CASSLLSGGARDTQYF

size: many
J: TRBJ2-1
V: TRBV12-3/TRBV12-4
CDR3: CASSLSAWGHGYNEQFF

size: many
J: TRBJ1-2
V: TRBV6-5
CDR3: CASSSPVVPYGYTF

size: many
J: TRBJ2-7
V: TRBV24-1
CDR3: CATSDYLSYEQYF

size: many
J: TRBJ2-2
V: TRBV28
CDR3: CASSNLGGPGTGELFF

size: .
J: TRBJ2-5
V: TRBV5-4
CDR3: CASNPGQEQETQYF

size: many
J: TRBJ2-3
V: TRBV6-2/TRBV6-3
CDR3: CASSYRLGGRGTDTQYF

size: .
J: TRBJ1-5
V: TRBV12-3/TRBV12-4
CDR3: CASRPGRSNQPQHF

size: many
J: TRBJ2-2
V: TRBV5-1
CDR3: CASSLVAYTGELFF

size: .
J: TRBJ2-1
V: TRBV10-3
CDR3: CSIGMSGDSGYNEQFF

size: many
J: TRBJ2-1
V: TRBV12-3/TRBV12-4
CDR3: CASSLDLGSYNEQFF

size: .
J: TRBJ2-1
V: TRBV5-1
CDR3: CASSHLAQGMNEQFF

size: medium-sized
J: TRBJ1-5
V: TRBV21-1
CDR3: CASSFVETGHRKPQHF

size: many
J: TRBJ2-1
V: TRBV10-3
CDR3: CAISGTASETPYNEQFF

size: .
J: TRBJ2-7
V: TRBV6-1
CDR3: CASRWTGFPPYEQYF

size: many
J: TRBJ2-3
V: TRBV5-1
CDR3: CASSIGTNGDTQYF

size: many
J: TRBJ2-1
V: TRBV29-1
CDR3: CSTAAETLGSYNEQFF

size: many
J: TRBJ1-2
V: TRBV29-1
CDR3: CSVGTGVDGYTF

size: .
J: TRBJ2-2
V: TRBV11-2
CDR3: CASSPRQGRNTGELFF

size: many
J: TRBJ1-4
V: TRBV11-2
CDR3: CASRPGSRNEKLFF

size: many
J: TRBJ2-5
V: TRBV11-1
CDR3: CASSQAVRETQYF

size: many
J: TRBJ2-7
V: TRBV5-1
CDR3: CASSLGRGLGEQYF